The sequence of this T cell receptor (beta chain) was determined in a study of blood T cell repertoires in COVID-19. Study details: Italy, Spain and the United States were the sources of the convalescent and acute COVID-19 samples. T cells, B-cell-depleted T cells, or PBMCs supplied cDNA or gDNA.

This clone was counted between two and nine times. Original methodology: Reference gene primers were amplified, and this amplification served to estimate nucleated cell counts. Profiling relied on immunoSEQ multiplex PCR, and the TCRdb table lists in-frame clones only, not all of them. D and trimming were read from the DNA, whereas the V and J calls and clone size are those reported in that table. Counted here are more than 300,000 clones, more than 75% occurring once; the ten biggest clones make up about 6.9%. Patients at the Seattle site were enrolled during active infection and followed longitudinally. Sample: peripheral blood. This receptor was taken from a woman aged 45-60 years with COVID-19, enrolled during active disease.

The CDR3 is CASRKGQGGYEQYF. The CDR3 coding sequence is TGTGCCAGCAGGAAGGGACAGGGTGGCTACGAGCAGTACTTC. V usage is TRBV2 and J usage is TRBJ2-7; 9 positions match TRBD1. CDR1 and CDR2 (germline): SNHLY, FYNNEI. The CDR3 has 14 amino acids. The V gene end was trimmed by 6 bases and the J gene end by 3 bases; junction bases not matched to a gene: 6.